This is a list of T cell receptor beta chains from one sample in a study of blood T cell repertoires in COVID-19. Sequencing was performed with immunoSEQ multiplex PCR; in TCRdb, only in-frame clones are kept and a portion is missing. This table holds around 120,000 clones, 86% found once. The sequenced material came from peripheral blood. These receptors were collected from a man between 65 and 85 years old who had recovered from COVID-19. Both conserved end residues are trimmed from each CDR3. Not all rows give a size; the values are once, few, many and, for expanded clones, a class.

j_gene	v_gene	len	abundance	CDR3aa
TRBJ1-2	TRBV7-9	11	NA	ASSRDSNYGYT
TRBJ1-3	TRBV5-1	13	once	ASSLDSTAGNTIY
TRBJ2-7	TRBV24-1	11	NA	ATSDLTTGEQY
TRBJ2-3	TRBV9	15	NA	ASSPRGGGVSTDTQY
TRBJ2-2	TRBV27	16	NA	ASSFPGLAAGGTGELF
TRBJ2-5	TRBV19	15	NA	ASSMSVAGGPQETQY
TRBJ1-5	TRBV2	11	NA	ASSGGVNQPQH
TRBJ1-6	TRBV2	14	NA	ASTGQGGSYNSPLH
TRBJ2-1	TRBV7-2	12	NA	ASSLNAGDNEQF
TRBJ2-3	TRBV7-2	11	NA	ASSPNRADTQY
TRBJ1-1	TRBV2	12	NA	ASRRTGLGTEAF
TRBJ2-7	TRBV5-1	15	NA	ASSLETGADRAYEQY
TRBJ2-6	TRBV2	14	NA	ASTRDRESGANVLT
TRBJ1-1	TRBV6-6	13	NA	ASPPDKGGRTEAF
TRBJ1-1	TRBV18	12	NA	ASSRPRLGTEAF
TRBJ2-2	TRBV2	13	once	ASTIGQGALGELF
TRBJ2-2	TRBV4-2	14	NA	ASSLESGGHTGELF
TRBJ2-7	TRBV2	12	NA	ASSNNRWDNEQY
TRBJ2-1	TRBV2	9	NA	ASSAGREQF
TRBJ2-1	TRBV18	13	NA	ASVKRGQGIDEQF
TRBJ2-7	TRBV30	12	NA	AWTKPPGRYEQY
TRBJ1-6	TRBV28	14	once	ASSFFQGTIASPLH
TRBJ1-4	TRBV19	13	NA	ASSTPGGADEKLF
TRBJ2-7	TRBV9	13	NA	ASSVSGTMSYEQY
TRBJ2-7	TRBV5-1	14	NA	ASSLRGSTGAGEQY
TRBJ1-1	TRBV11-3	12	NA	ASSQERDSEEAF
TRBJ1-6	TRBV28	14	NA	ASSLWGQGEASPLH
TRBJ2-7	TRBV11-3	14	NA	ASSLVVLADTYEQY
TRBJ2-5	TRBV7-9	13	NA	ASSRPGTGQETQY
TRBJ2-3	TRBV5-1	13	NA	ASSITGAGTDTQY
TRBJ2-1	TRBV19	16	few	ASSIDLSGEGAYNEQF
TRBJ2-1	TRBV5-1	14	NA	ASSLDPSGGGYEQF
TRBJ1-2	TRBV11-1	11	NA	ASSPQTNYGYT
TRBJ2-7	TRBV28	13	NA	ASSSLPRTLVEQY
TRBJ2-5	TRBV7-8	14	NA	ASSLLAGGRQETQY
TRBJ1-1	TRBV27	14	few	ASSLVQGGFDTEAF
TRBJ2-1	TRBV2	13	NA	ASTGTRGPYNEQF
TRBJ2-7	TRBV11-3	13	NA	ASSLSGASSYEQY
TRBJ2-1	TRBV4-1	12	NA	ASSKGPAGDEQF
TRBJ1-3	TRBV5-1	17	NA	ASSLGQGAAGSSGNTIY
TRBJ1-1	TRBV7-9	12	NA	ASSAGMGNTEAF
TRBJ2-3	TRBV19	15	NA	ASSTFILAASTDTQY
TRBJ1-2	TRBV5-1	14	many	ASSLALSNRGHGYT
TRBJ1-4	TRBV6-5	11	NA	ASSSQGREKLF
TRBJ2-1	TRBV7-2	15	NA	ASSSQIGQGASGVQF
TRBJ1-5	TRBV7-2	13	NA	ASSSGQAPNQPQH
TRBJ1-6	TRBV7-2	12	once	ASSNRDRGSPLH
TRBJ2-7	TRBV7-9	14	NA	ASSSEDRVLGYEQY
TRBJ2-3	TRBV5-1	13	NA	ASSEAAGVTDTQY
TRBJ2-3	TRBV4-3	16	once	ASSLEGPSGSGPDTQY
TRBJ1-1	TRBV28	13	NA	ASSLNSGRNTEAF
TRBJ2-2	TRBV3-1/TRBV3-2	12	NA	ASSLSGGTGELF
TRBJ1-2	TRBV9	12	NA	ASSVGQGNYGYT
TRBJ2-7	TRBV7-2	13	NA	ASSLAVGLAYEQY
TRBJ1-5	TRBV3-1/TRBV3-2	14	NA	ASSQDKDRVNQPQH
TRBJ1-5	TRBV28	12	once	ASRAEYSNQPQH
TRBJ1-3	TRBV24-1	14	few	ATSDPRGNSGNTIY
TRBJ2-5	TRBV18	12	NA	ASSPQSAKETQY
TRBJ1-2	TRBV19	13	NA	ASSTRRDKNYGYT